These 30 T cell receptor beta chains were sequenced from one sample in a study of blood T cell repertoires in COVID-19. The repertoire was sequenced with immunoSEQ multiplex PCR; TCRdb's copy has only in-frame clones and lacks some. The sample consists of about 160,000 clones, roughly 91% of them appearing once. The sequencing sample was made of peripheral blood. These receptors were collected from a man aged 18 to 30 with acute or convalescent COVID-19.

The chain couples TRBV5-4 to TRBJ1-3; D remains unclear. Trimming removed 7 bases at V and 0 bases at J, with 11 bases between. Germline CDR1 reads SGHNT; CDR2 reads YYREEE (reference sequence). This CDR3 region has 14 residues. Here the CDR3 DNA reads TGTGCCAGCCCCGGAGGGAGCTCTGGAAACACCATATATTTT. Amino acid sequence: CASPGGSSGNTIYF.

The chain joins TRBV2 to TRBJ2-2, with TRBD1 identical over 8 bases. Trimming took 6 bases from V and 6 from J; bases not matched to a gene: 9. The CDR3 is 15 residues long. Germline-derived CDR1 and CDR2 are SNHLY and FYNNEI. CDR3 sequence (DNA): TGTGCCAGCAGGGAGCAGGGGGCGCTGGCCGGGGAGCTGTTTTTT. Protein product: CASREQGALAGELFF.

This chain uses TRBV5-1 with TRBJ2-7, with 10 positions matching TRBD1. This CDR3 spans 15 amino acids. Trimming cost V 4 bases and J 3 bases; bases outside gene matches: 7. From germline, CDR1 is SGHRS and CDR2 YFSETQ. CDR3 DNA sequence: TGCGCCAGCAGCGGGACAGGGGATCTATTCTACGAGCAGTACTTC. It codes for CASSGTGDLFYEQYF.

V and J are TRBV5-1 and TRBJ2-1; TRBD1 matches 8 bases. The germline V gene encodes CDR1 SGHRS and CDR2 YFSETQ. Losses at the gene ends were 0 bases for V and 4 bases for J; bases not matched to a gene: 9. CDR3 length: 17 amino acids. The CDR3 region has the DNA TGCGCCAGCAGCTTGGCGGGACAGGTTCGGGTATACAATGAGCAGTTCTTC. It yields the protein CASSLAGQVRVYNEQFF.

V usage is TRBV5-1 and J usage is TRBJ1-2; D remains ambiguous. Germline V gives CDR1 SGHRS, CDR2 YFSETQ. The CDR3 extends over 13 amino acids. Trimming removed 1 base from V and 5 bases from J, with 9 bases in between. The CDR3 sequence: CASSLFDGYGYTF. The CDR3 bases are TGCGCCAGCAGCTTGTTCGACGGGTATGGCTACACCTTC.

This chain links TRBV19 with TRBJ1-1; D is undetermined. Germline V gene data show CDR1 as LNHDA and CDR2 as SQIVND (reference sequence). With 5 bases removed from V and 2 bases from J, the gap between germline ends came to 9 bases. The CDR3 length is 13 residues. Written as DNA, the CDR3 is TGTGCCAGTAGTTATTTGAGTAACACTGAAGCTTTCTTT. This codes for CASSYLSNTEAFF. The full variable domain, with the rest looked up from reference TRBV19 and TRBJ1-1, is DGGITQSPKYLFRKEGQNVTLSCEQNLNHDAMYWYRQDPGQGLRLIYYSQIVNDFQKGDIAEGYSVSREKKESFPLTVTSAQKNPTAFYLCASSYLSNTEAFFGQGTRLTVV.

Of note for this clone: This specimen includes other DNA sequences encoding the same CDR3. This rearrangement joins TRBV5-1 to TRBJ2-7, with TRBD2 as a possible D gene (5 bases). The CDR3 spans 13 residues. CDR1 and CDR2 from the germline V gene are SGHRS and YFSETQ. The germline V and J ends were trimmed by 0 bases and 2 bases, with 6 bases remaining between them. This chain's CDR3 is CASSLAGTYEQYF. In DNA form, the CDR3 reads TGCGCCAGCAGCTTGGCGGGGACCTACGAGCAGTACTTC.

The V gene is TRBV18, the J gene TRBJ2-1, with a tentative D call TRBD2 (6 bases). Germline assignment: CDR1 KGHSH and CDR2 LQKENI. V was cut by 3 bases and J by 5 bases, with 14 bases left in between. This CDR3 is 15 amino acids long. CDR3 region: CASSPRLDPDNEQFF. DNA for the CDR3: TGTGCCAGCTCACCCCGACTAGACCCAGACAATGAGCAGTTCTTC.

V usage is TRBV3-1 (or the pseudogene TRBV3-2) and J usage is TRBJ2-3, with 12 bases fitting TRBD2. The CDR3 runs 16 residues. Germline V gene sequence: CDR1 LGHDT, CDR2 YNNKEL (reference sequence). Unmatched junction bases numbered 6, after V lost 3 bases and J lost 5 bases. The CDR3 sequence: CASSHLAGGLGDTQYF. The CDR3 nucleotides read TGTGCCAGCAGCCACCTAGCGGGGGGGCTGGGAGATACGCAGTATTTT.

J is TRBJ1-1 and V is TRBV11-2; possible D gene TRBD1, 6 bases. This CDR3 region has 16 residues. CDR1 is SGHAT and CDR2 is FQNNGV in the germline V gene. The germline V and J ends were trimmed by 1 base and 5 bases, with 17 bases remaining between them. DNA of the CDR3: TGTGCCAGCAGCTTAGGGTGGGGCAGGGGAGAAACTGAAGCTTTCTTT. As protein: CASSLGWGRGETEAFF.

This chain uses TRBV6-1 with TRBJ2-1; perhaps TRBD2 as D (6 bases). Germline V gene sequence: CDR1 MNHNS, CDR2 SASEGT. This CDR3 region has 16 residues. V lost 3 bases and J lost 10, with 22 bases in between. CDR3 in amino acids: CASSEPGTAGKWEQFF. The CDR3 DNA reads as TGTGCCAGCAGTGAGCCCGGGACTGCGGGTAAATGGGAGCAGTTCTTC.

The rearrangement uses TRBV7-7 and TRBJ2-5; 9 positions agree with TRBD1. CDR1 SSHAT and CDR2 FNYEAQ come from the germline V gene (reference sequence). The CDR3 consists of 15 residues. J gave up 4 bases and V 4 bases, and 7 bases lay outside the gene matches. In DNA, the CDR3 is TGTGCCAGCAGCTCCAGACAGGGGGAGGGAGAGACCCAGTACTTC. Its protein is CASSSRQGEGETQYF. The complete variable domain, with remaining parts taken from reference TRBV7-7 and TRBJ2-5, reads GAGVSQSPRYKVTKRGQDVTLRCDPISSHATLYWYQQALGQGPEFLTYFNYEAQPDKSGLPSDRFSAERPEGSISTLTIQRTEQRDSAMYRCASSSRQGEGETQYFGPGTRLLVL.

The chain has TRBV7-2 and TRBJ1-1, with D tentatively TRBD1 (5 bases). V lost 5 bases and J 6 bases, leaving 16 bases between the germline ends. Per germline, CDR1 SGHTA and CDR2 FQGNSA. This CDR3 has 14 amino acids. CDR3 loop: CASSLRLAGPEAFF. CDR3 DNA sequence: TGTGCCAGCAGCCTCCGCCTCGCGGGGCCTGAAGCTTTCTTT.

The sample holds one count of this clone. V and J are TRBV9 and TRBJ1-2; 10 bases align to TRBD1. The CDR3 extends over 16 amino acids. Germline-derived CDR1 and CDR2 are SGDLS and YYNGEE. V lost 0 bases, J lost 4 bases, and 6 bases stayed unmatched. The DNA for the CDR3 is TGTGCCAGCAGCGTAGACGCCGGGACAGGGGCCTATGGCTACACCTTC. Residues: CASSVDAGTGAYGYTF.

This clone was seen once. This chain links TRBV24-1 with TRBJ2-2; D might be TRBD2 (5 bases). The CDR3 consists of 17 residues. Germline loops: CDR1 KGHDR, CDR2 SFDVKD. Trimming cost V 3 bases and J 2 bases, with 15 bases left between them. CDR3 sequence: CATSDSLVEGNTGELFF. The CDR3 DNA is TGTGCCACCAGTGATAGCCTTGTAGAGGGTAACACCGGGGAGCTGTTTTTT.

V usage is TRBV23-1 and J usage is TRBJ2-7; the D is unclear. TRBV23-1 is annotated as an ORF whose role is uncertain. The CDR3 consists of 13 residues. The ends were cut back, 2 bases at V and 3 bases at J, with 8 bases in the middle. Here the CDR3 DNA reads TGCGCCAGCAGTCAAAACCGGGTCTACGAGCAGTACTTC. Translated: CASSQNRVYEQYF.

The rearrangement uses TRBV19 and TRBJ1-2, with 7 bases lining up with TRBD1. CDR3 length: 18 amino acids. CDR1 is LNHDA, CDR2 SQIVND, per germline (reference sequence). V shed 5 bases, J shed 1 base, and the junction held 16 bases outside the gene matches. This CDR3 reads CASSSTGTATPFNYGYTF. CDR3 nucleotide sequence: TGTGCCAGTAGTTCCACCGGGACAGCGACTCCCTTTAACTATGGCTACACCTTC. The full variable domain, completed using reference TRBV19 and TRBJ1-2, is DGGITQSPKYLFRKEGQNVTLSCEQNLNHDAMYWYRQDPGQGLRLIYYSQIVNDFQKGDIAEGYSVSREKKESFPLTVTSAQKNPTAFYLCASSSTGTATPFNYGYTFGSGTRLTVV.

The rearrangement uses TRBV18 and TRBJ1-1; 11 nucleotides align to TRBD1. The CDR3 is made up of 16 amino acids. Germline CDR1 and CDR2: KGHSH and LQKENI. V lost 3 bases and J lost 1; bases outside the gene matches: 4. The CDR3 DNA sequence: TGTGCCAGCTCACCTCTTGGGACAGGGGGGAACACTGAAGCTTTCTTT. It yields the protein CASSPLGTGGNTEAFF.

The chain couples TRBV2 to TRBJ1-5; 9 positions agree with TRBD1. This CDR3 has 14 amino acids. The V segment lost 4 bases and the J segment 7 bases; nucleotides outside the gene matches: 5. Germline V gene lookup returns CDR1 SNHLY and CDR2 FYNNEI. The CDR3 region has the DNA TGTGCCAGCAGTGGGGGACAGGGTATCCAGCCCCAGCATTTT. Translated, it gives CASSGGQGIQPQHF.

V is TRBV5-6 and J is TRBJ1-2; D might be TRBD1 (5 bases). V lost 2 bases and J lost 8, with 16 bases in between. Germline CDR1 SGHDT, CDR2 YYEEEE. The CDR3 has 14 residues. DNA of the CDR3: TGTGCCAGCAGCTTCGGCAGGGTCAGTGACGGCTACACCTTC. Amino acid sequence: CASSFGRVSDGYTF. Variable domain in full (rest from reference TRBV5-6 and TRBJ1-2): DAGVTQSPTHLIKTRGQQVTLRCSPKSGHDTVSWYQQALGQGPQFIFQYYEEEERQRGNFPDRFSGHQFPNYSSELNVNALLLGDSALYLCASSFGRVSDGYTFGSGTRLTVV.

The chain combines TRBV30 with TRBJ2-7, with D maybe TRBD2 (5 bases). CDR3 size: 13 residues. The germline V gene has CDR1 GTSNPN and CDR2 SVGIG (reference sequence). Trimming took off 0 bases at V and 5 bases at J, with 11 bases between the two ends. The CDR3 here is CAWSVQSGDEQYF. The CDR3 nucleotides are TGTGCCTGGAGTGTACAGAGCGGAGACGAGCAGTACTTC. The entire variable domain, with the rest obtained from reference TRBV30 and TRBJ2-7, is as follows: SQTIHQWPATLVQPVGSPLSLECTVEGTSNPNLYWYRQAAGRGLQLLFYSVGIGQISSEVPQNLSASRPQDRQFILSSKKLLLSDSGFYLCAWSVQSGDEQYFGPGTRLTVT.

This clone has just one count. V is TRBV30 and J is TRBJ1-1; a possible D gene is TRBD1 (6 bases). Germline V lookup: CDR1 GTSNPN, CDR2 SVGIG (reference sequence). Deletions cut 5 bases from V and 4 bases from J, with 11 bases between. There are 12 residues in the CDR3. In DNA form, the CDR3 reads TGTGCCTGGCTATCAGGGGTCACTGAAGCTTTCTTT. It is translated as CAWLSGVTEAFF.

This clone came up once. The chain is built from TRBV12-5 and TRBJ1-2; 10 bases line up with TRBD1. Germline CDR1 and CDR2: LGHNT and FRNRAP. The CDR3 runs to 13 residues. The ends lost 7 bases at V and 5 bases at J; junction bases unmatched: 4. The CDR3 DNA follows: TGTGCTAGTGCCTTGGACAGGGGGTATGGCTACACCTTC. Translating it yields CASALDRGYGYTF.

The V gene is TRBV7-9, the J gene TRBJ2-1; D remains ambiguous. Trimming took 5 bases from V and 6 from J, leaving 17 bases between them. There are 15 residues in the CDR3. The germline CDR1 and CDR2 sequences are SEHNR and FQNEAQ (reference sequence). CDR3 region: CASSPPRRFGNEQFF. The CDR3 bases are TGTGCCAGCAGCCCGCCCCGTCGATTCGGCAATGAGCAGTTCTTC.

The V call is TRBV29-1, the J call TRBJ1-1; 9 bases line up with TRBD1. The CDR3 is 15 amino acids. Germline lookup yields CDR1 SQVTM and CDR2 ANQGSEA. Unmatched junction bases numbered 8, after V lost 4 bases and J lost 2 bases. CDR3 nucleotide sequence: TGCAGCGTTGTATCGGGACAGGGATACAACACTGAAGCTTTCTTT. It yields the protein CSVVSGQGYNTEAFF. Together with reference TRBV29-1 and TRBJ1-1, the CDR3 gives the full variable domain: SAVISQKPSRDICQRGTSLTIQCQVDSQVTMMFWYRQQPGQSLTLIATANQGSEATYESGFVIDKFPISRPNLTFSTLTVSNMSPEDSSIYLCSVVSGQGYNTEAFFGQGTRLTVV.

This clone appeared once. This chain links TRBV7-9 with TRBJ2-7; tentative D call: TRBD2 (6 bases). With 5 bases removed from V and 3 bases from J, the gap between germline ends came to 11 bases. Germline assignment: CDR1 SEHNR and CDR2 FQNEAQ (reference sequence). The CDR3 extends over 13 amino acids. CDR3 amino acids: CASSLPGGYEQYF. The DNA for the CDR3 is TGTGCCAGCAGCCTTCCCGGGGGCTACGAGCAGTACTTC.

CDR3 in amino acids: CASSPMNRGEAFF. The CDR3 nucleotides read TGTGCCAGCTCACCTATGAACAGGGGAGAAGCTTTCTTT. The rearrangement links TRBV18 to TRBJ1-1; 7 nucleotides line up with TRBD1. Germline assignment: CDR1 KGHSH and CDR2 LQKENI. The CDR3 totals 13 residues. J was trimmed by 8 bases and V by 3 bases; bases with no gene match: 6.

The CDR3 sequence is CASSRDEQGFTEAFF. In nucleotides, the CDR3 is TGTGCCAGCAGCCGAGATGAACAGGGATTCACTGAAGCTTTCTTT. V usage is TRBV5-5 and J usage is TRBJ1-1; D perhaps matches TRBD1 (6 bases). From germline, CDR1 is SGHKS and CDR2 YYEKEE (reference sequence). This CDR3 contains 15 residues. Trimming pared 4 bases from V and 4 bases from J, leaving 17 bases between.

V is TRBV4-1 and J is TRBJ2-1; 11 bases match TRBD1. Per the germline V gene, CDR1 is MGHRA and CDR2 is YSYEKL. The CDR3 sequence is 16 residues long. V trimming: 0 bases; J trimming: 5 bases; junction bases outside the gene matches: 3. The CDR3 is CASSQDRGQGDNEQFF. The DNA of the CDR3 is TGCGCCAGCAGCCAAGATAGGGGACAGGGGGACAATGAGCAGTTCTTC.

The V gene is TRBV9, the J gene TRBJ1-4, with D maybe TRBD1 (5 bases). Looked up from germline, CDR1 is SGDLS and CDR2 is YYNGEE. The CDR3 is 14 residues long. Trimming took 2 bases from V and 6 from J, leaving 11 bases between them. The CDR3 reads CASSVSARDEKLFF. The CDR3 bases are TGTGCCAGCAGCGTTTCAGCCAGGGATGAAAAACTGTTTTTT.